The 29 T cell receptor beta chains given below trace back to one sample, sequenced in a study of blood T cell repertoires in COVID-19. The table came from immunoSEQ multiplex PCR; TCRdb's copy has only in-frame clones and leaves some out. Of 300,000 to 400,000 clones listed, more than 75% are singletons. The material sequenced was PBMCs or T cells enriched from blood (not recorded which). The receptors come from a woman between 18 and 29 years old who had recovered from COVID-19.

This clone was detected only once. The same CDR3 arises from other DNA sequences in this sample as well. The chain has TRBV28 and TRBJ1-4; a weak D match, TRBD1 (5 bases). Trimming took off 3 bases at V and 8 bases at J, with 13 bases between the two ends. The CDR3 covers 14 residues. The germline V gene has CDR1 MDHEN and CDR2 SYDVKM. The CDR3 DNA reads TGTGCCAGCAGTTTTAGGCAGGGCAACGAAAAACTGTTTTTT. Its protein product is CASSFRQGNEKLFF.

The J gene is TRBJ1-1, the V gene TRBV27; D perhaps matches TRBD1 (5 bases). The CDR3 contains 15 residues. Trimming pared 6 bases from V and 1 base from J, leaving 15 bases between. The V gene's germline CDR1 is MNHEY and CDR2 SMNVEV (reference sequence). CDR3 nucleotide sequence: TGTGCCAGCAGCCCTTGGGGGGAGGCGAACACTGAAGCTTTCTTT. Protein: CASSPWGEANTEAFF.

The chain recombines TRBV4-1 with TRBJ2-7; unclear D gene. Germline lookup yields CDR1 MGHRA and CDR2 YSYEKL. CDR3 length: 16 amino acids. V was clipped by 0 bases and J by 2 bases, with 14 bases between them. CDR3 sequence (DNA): TGCGCCAGCAGCCAAGATCTTAGCTACCAACCCTACGAGCAGTACTTC. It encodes CASSQDLSYQPYEQYF.

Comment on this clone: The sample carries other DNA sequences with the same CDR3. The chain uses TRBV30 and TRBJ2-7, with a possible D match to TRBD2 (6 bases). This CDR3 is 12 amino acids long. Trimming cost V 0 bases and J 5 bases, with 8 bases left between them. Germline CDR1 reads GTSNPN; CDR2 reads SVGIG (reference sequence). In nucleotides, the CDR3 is TGTGCCTGGAGTGTCGGGGGAAACGAGCAGTACTTC. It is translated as CAWSVGGNEQYF. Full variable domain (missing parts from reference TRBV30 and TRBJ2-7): SQTIHQWPATLVQPVGSPLSLECTVEGTSNPNLYWYRQAAGRGLQLLFYSVGIGQISSEVPQNLSASRPQDRQFILSSKKLLLSDSGFYLCAWSVGGNEQYFGPGTRLTVT.

CDR3 sequence: CASSDPFRQGNYGYTF. The CDR3 coding sequence is TGCGCCAGCAGCGACCCTTTCCGACAGGGAAACTATGGCTACACCTTC. The rearrangement links TRBV5-1 to TRBJ1-2; 7 nucleotides agree with TRBD1. This CDR3 spans 16 amino acids. Germline CDR1 is SGHRS and CDR2 is YFSETQ. J was trimmed by 2 bases and V by 4 bases; bases with no gene match: 11.

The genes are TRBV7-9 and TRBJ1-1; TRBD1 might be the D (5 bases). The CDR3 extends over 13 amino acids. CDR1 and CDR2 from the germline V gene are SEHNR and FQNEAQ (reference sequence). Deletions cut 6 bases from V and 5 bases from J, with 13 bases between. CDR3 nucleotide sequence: TGTGCCAGCAGGGGGCTAGAAGGTACTGAAGCTTTCTTT. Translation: CASRGLEGTEAFF.

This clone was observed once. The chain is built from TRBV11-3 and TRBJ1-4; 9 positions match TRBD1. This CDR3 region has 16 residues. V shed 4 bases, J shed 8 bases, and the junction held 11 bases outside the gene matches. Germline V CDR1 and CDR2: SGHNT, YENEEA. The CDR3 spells CASSSVRTGADEKLFF. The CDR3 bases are TGTGCCAGCAGCTCTGTACGGACAGGGGCGGACGAAAAACTGTTTTTT.

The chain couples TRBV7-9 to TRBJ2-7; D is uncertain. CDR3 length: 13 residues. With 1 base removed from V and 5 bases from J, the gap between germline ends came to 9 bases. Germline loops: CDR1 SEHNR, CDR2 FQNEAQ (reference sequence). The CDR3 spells CASSLGQANEQYF. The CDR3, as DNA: TGTGCCAGCAGCTTAGGGCAGGCAAACGAGCAGTACTTC.

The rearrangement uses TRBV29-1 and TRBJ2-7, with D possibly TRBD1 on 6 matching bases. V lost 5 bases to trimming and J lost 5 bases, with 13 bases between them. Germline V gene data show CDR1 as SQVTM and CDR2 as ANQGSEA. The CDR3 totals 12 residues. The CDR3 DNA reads TGCAGCGTTCAGACAGGCTCGAACGAGCAGTACTTC. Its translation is CSVQTGSNEQYF.

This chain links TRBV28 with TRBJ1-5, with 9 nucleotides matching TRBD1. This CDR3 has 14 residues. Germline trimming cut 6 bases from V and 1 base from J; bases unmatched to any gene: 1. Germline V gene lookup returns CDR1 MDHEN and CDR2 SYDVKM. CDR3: CASRGTGSNQPQHF. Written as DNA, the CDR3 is TGTGCCAGCAGGGGGACAGGGAGCAATCAGCCCCAGCATTTT.

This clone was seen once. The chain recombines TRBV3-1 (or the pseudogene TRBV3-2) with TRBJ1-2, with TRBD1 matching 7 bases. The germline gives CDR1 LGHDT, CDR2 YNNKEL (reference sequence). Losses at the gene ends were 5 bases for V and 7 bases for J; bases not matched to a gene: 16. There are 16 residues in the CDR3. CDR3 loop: CASSAGTAAGWAGYTF. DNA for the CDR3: TGTGCCAGCAGCGCCGGGACAGCCGCGGGATGGGCTGGCTACACCTTC.

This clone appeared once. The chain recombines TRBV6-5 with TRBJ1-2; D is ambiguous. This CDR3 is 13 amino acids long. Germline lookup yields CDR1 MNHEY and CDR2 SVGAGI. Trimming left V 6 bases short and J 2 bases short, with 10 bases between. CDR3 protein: CASSTSGNYGYTF. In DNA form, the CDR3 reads TGTGCCAGCAGCACGTCGGGGAACTATGGCTACACCTTC.

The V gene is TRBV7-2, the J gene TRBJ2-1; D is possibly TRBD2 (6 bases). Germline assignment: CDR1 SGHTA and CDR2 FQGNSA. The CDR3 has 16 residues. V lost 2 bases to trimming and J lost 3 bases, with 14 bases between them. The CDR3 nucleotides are TGTGCCAGCAGCTTATCCGGGACTCGACTCTACAATGAGCAGTTCTTC. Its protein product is CASSLSGTRLYNEQFF.

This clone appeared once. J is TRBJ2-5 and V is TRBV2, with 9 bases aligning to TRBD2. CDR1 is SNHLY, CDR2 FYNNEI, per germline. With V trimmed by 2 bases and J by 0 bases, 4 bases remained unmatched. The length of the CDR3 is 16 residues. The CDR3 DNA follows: TGTGCCAGCAGTGAAAGGCTAGCGGGGTACCAAGAGACCCAGTACTTC. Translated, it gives CASSERLAGYQETQYF.

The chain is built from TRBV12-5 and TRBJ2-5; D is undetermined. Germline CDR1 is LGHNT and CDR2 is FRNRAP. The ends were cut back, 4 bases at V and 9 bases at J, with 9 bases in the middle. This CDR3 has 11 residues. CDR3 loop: CASGSPGAQYF. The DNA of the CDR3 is TGTGCTAGTGGTTCCCCCGGAGCCCAGTACTTC.

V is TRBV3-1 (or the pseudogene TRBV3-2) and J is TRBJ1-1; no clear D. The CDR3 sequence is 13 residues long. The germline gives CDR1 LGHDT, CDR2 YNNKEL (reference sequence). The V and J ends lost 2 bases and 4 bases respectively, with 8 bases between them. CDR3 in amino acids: CASSQPSRTEAFF. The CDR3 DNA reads TGTGCCAGCAGCCAACCTTCCCGCACTGAAGCTTTCTTT.

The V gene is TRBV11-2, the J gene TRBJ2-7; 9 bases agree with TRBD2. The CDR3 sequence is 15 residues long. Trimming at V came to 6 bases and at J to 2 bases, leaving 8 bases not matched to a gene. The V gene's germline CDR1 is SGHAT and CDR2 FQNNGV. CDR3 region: CASSYLAGSPYEQYF. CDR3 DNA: TGTGCCAGCAGTTATCTAGCGGGGAGCCCCTACGAGCAGTACTTC.

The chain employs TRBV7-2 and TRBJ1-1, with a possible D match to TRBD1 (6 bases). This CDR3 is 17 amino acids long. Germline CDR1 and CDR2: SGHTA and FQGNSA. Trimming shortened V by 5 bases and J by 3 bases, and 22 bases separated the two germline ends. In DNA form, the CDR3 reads TGTGCCAGCAGCCCGAGACAGGTGGTCTTTACGGACACTGAAGCTTTCTTT. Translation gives CASSPRQVVFTDTEAFF.

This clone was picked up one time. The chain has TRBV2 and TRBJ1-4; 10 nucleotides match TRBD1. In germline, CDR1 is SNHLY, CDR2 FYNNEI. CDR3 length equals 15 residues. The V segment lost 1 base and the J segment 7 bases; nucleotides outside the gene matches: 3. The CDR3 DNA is TGTGCCAGCAGTGAAGTAGGGGACAGGGGTGAAAAACTGTTTTTT. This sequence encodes CASSEVGDRGEKLFF.

The CDR3 sequence: CASSRQGSYSGNTIYF. The CDR3 DNA reads TGTGCCAGCAGCCGACAGGGGTCCTACTCTGGAAACACCATATATTTT. The chain uses TRBV7-6 and TRBJ1-3, with TRBD1 identical over 8 bases. V lost 5 bases, J lost 0 bases, and 6 bases stayed unmatched. The CDR3 has 16 residues. Looked up from germline, CDR1 is SGHVS and CDR2 is FNYEAQ.

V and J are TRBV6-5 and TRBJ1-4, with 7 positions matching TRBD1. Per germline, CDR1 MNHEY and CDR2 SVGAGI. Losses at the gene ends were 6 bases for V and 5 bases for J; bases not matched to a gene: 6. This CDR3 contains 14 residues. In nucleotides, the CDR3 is TGTGCCAGCAGGGCGCAGGGGGACAATGAAAAACTGTTTTTT. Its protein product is CASRAQGDNEKLFF.

The DNA for the CDR3 is TGCGCCAGCAGCCAAGATAACTCATATGGCTACACCTTC. This sequence encodes CASSQDNSYGYTF. The chain couples TRBV4-1 to TRBJ1-2; no clear D. V lost 0 bases and J lost 5, with 7 bases in between. Germline loops: CDR1 MGHRA, CDR2 YSYEKL. The CDR3 is 13 residues long.

CDR3 residues: CASSQRTGDFEAFF. The CDR3 DNA reads TGCGCCAGCAGCCAGCGGACAGGGGACTTTGAAGCTTTCTTT. The genes are TRBV4-1 and TRBJ1-1; 9 bases are shared with TRBD1. The CDR3 contains 14 residues. Germline V gene sequence: CDR1 MGHRA, CDR2 YSYEKL. The trim removed 3 bases at V and 7 bases at J, leaving 6 bases unmatched.

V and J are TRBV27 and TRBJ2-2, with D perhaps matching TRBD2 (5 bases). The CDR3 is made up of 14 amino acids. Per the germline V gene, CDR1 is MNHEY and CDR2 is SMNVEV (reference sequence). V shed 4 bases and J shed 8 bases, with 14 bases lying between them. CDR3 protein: CASSSNGVQGELFF. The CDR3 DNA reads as TGTGCCAGCAGTTCGAACGGGGTACAAGGGGAGCTGTTTTTT.

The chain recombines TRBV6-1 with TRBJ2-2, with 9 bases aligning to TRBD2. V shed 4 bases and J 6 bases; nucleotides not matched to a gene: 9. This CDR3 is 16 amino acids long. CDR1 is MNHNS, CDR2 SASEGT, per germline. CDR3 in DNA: TGTGCCAGCAGTGGAGGAGGCGGGGGGGCTTCCGGGGAGCTGTTTTTT. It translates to CASSGGGGGASGELFF.

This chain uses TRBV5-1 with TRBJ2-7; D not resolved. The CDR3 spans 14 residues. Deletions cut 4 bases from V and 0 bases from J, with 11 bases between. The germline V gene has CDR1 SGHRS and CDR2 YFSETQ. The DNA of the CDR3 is TGCGCCAGCAGCCCTATTGATAGCTCCTACGAGCAGTACTTC. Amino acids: CASSPIDSSYEQYF.

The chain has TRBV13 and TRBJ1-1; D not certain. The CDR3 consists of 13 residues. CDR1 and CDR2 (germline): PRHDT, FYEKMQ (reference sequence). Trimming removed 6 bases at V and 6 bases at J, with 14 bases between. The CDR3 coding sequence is TGTGCCAGCAGGTGGGGAGTTGGGTCTGAAGCTTTCTTT. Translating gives CASRWGVGSEAFF.

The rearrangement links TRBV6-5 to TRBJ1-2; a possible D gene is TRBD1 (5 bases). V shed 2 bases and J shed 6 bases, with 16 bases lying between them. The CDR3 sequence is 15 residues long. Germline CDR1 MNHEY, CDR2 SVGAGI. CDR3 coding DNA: TGTGCCAGCAGTTACGGGGCCGACTCTGCGGATGGCTACACCTTC. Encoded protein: CASSYGADSADGYTF.

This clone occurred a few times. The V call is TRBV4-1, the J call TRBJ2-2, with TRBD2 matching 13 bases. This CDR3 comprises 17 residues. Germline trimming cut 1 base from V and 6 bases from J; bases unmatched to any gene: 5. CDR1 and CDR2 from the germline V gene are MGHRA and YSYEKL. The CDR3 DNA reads TGCGCCAGCAGCCAAGGTCTGACTAGCGGGGGGCCCGGGGAGCTGTTTTTT. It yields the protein CASSQGLTSGGPGELFF.